Detailed here is one T cell receptor (beta chain). The data derive from a study of blood T cell repertoires in COVID-19. Germline CDR1 reads SGDLS; CDR2 reads YYNGEE. This CDR3 comprises 14 residues. The ends lost 4 bases at V and 2 bases at J; junction bases unmatched: 5. Measured with immunoSEQ multiplex PCR; TCRdb has only the in-frame clones, and not every one. The sample has 120,000 or so clones; 75% to 85% are singletons. Sequenced material: peripheral blood. The receptor's source is a man aged 40-49 years with active or convalescent COVID-19. The rearrangement uses TRBV9 and TRBJ2-5; 7 nucleotides line up with TRBD1. The CDR3 region has the DNA TGTGCCAGCAGCCAAGGGGGACAGCAAGAGACCCAGTACTTC. Amino acid sequence: CASSQGGQQETQYF. Filled out from reference TRBV9 and TRBJ2-5, the complete variable domain reads DSGVTQTPKHLITATGQRVTLRCSPRSGDLSVYWYQQSLDQGLQFLIQYYNGEERAKGNILERFSAQQFPDLHSELNLSSLELGDSALYFCASSQGGQQETQYFGPGTRLLVL.